A single sample is the source of the 4 T cell receptor beta chains below, sequenced in a study of beta chain features in type 1 diabetes. Since all of the isolated RNA was reverse transcribed, expressed TCRB transcripts were what got sequenced. Clones were sequenced by immunoSEQ multiplex PCR, and TCRdb holds only the in-frame ones, with some missing. The table shows hundreds of thousands of clones, with roughly a sixth occurring only once. The specimen was naive CD4+ T cells from blood. The receptor set was obtained from a woman under 30 in good health.

This sequence joins TRBV5-8 and TRBJ2-7, with D perhaps TRBD1 (5 bases). This CDR3 contains 14 residues. Germline V gives CDR1 SGHTS, CDR2 YDEGEE. V was shortened by 4 bases and J by 6 bases, with 17 bases between the two germline ends. The CDR3 DNA reads as TGTGCCAGCAGCGCAGACCGATTCAGGGTCGAGCAGTACTTC. Amino acid sequence: CASSADRFRVEQYF. Together with reference TRBV5-8 and TRBJ2-7, the CDR3 gives the full variable domain: EAGVTQSPTHLIKTRGQQATLRCSPISGHTSVYWYQQALGLGLQFLLWYDEGEERNRGNFPPRFSGRQFPNYSSELNVNALELEDSALYLCASSADRFRVEQYFGPGTRLTVT.

This clone appeared a few times. The V call is TRBV7-9, the J call TRBJ2-5; D is unresolved. CDR1 is SEHNR and CDR2 is FQNEAQ in the germline V gene (reference sequence). The V end was cut by 5 bases, the J end by 2 bases, with 6 bases between. The CDR3 consists of 12 residues. CDR3 nucleotide sequence: TGTGCCAGCAGCCTGGAACAAGAGACCCAGTACTTC. This gives the protein CASSLEQETQYF.

V gene TRBV15 combines with J gene TRBJ1-2; possibly TRBD1 for D (6 bases). CDR1 is LNHNV, CDR2 YYDKDF, per germline (reference sequence). The CDR3 extends over 16 amino acids. Trimming pared 0 bases from V and 7 bases from J, leaving 18 bases between. The CDR3 sequence: CATSRDSLGAHGGYTF. The CDR3 nucleotides read TGTGCCACCAGCAGAGATAGTCTGGGGGCTCACGGTGGCTACACCTTC.

In this sample, this clone turned up many times. The same CDR3 can be traced to other DNA sequences in this sample. The chain links TRBV29-1 to TRBJ1-3; 8 nucleotides line up with TRBD1. The V segment lost 6 bases and the J segment 4 bases; nucleotides outside the gene matches: 2. The germline gives CDR1 SQVTM, CDR2 ANQGSEA. The CDR3 covers 12 residues. CDR3 DNA: TGCAGCGTGGGGACAGGAGGAAACACCATATATTTT. Protein product: CSVGTGGNTIYF.